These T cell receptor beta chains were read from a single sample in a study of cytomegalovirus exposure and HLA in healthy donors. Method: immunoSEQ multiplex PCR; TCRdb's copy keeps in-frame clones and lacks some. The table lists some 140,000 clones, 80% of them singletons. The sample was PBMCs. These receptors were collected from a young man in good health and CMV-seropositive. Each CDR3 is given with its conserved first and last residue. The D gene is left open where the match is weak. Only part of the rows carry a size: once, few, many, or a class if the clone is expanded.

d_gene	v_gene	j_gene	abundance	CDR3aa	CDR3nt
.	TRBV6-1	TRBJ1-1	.	CASSRGWTEAFF	TGTGCCAGCAGTCGGGGATGGACTGAAGCTTTCTTT
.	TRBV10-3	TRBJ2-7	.	CAIRRDSYEQYF	TGTGCCATCAGACGCGACTCCTACGAGCAGTACTTC
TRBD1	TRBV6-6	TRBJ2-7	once	CASSIREQGLYEQYF	TGTGCCAGCAGTATCAGGGAACAGGGGCTTTACGAGCAGTACTTC
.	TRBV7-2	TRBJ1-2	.	CASSLSGDDGYTF	TGTGCCAGCAGCTTGTCGGGGGACGATGGCTACACCTTC
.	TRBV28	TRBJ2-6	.	CASRGGGGLSGANVLTF	TGTGCCAGCAGAGGAGGGGGAGGGCTCTCTGGGGCCAACGTCCTGACTTTC
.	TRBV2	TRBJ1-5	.	CASRFGQGRNQPQHF	TGTGCCAGCAGATTCGGGCAGGGGCGCAATCAGCCCCAGCATTTT
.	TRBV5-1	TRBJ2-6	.	CASSLDLNSGANVLTF	TGCGCCAGCAGCTTGGACCTAAATTCTGGGGCCAACGTCCTGACTTTC
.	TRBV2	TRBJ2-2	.	CASRIDRNTGELFF	TGTGCCAGCAGAATCGACAGAAACACCGGGGAGCTGTTTTTT
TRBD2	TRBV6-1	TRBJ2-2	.	CASTTSGDTGELFF	TGTGCCAGCACTACTAGCGGGGACACCGGGGAGCTGTTTTTT
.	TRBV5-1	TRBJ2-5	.	CASSLVATNKETQYF	TGCGCCAGCAGCTTGGTAGCCACCAACAAGGAGACCCAGTACTTC
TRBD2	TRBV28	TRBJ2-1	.	CASSSDGTSLRPRYNEQFF	TGTGCCAGCAGTTCAGATGGGACTAGCTTAAGGCCGCGCTACAATGAGCAGTTCTTC
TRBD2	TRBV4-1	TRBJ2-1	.	CASSSPGLAGGPHYNEQFF	TGCGCCAGCAGTAGCCCGGGACTAGCGGGAGGGCCCCATTACAATGAGCAGTTCTTC
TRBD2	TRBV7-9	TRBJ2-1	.	CATTPSGTYNEQFF	TGTGCCACCACCCCTAGCGGGACCTACAATGAGCAGTTCTTC
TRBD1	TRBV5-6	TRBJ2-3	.	CASSFRDRPGGTDTQYF	TGTGCCAGCAGCTTCAGGGACAGGCCTGGGGGCACAGATACGCAGTATTTT
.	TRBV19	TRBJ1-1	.	CASSSTGMNTEAFF	TGTGCCAGTAGTAGCACGGGGATGAACACTGAAGCTTTCTTT
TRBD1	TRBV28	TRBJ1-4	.	CASTMTGLNEKLFF	TGTGCCAGCACCATGACAGGGCTTAATGAAAAACTGTTTTTT
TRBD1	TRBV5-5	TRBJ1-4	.	CASSESTGDDEKLFF	TGTGCCAGCAGCGAATCGACAGGGGATGATGAAAAACTGTTTTTT
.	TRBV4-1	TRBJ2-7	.	CASSQDGITRAYEQYF	TGCGCCAGCAGCCAAGATGGCATTACCCGTGCCTACGAGCAGTACTTC
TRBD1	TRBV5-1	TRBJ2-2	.	CASSLRPGGPNTGELFF	TGCGCCAGCAGCTTGAGGCCAGGGGGCCCGAACACCGGGGAGCTGTTTTTT
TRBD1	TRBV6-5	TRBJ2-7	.	CASSSRQGVFSYEQYF	TGTGCCAGCAGTTCAAGACAGGGAGTGTTCAGCTACGAGCAGTACTTC
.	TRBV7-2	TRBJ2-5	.	CASSLGHSGETQYF	TGTGCCAGCAGCTTGGGTCACTCGGGGGAGACCCAGTACTTC
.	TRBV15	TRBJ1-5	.	CATSRDGRVSNQPQHF	TGTGCCACCAGCAGAGATGGGCGGGTAAGCAATCAGCCCCAGCATTTT
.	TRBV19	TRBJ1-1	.	CASTRQPNTEAFF	TGTGCCAGTACGAGACAACCGAACACTGAAGCTTTCTTT
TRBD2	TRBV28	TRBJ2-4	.	CASMIAGGVQYF	TGTGCCAGCATGATAGCGGGAGGGGTCCAGTACTTC
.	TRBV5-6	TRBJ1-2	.	CASSLISYGYTF	TGTGCCAGCAGCTTGATCAGCTATGGCTACACCTTC
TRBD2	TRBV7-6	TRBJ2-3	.	CASSLVGGSTDTQYF	TGTGCCAGCAGCTTAGTGGGGGGGAGTACAGATACGCAGTATTTT
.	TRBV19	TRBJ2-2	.	CASTSGWPRELFF	TGTGCCAGTACTTCTGGTTGGCCCCGGGAGCTGTTTTTT
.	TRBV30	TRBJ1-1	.	CAWRGALEAFF	TGTGCCTGGAGGGGAGCCCTTGAAGCTTTCTTT
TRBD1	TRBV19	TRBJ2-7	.	CASSLRQGTYEQYF	TGTGCCAGTAGTCTTAGACAGGGCACCTACGAGCAGTACTTC
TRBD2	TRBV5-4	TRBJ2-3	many	CASSPAGGTDTQYF	TGTGCCAGCAGTCCAGCGGGAGGGACAGATACGCAGTATTTT
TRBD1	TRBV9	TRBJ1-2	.	CASSLQQGAGGYTF	TGTGCCAGCAGCCTCCAACAGGGGGCGGGTGGCTACACCTTC
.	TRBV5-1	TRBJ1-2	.	CASSLDRERGGYTF	TGCGCCAGCAGCTTGGACAGGGAAAGGGGTGGCTACACCTTC
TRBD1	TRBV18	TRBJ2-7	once	CASSPQAGQGSYEQYF	TGTGCCAGCTCACCACAGGCGGGACAGGGATCCTACGAGCAGTACTTC
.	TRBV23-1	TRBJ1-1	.	CASSQSGHQKVNTEAFF	TGCGCCAGCAGTCAATCGGGCCATCAAAAGGTGAACACTGAAGCTTTCTTT
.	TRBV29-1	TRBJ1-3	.	CSAHQDTLGLGNTIYF	TGCAGCGCACACCAGGACACGCTTGGGTTAGGAAACACCATATATTTT
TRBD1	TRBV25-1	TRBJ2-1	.	CASSAYRGNNEQFF	TGTGCCAGCAGTGCCTACAGGGGAAACAATGAGCAGTTCTTC
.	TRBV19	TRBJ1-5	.	CASSMGARGDQPQHF	TGTGCCAGTAGTATGGGGGCCAGGGGCGATCAGCCCCAGCATTTT
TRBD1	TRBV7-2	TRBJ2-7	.	CASSLEVWDREVDEQYF	TGTGCCAGCAGCTTAGAAGTGTGGGACAGGGAAGTCGACGAGCAGTACTTC
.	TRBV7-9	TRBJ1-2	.	CASSLELSANYGYTF	TGTGCCAGCAGCTTAGAGTTGTCAGCTAACTATGGCTACACCTTC
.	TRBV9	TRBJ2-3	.	CASSVVVEGDTQYF	TGTGCCAGCAGCGTAGTAGTAGAGGGAGATACGCAGTATTTT
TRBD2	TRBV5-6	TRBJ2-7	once	CASSSDRGTSGSRKYF	TGTGCCAGCAGCTCGGACCGCGGGACTAGCGGGAGTCGGAAGTACTTC
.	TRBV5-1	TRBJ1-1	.	CASSGGWNTEAFF	TGTGCCAGCAGCGGGGGGTGGAACACTGAAGCTTTCTTT
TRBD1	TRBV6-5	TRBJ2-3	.	CASRRTGVGTQYF	TGTGCCAGCAGGAGGACAGGGGTTGGTACGCAGTATTTT
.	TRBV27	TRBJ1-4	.	CASSRGRTNEKLFF	TGTGCCAGCAGCCGAGGGAGGACTAATGAAAAACTGTTTTTT
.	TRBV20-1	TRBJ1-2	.	CSAERLGGYTF	TGCAGTGCTGAGAGGTTGGGTGGCTACACCTTC
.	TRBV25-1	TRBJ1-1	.	CASSPDAIQVGAFF	TGTGCCAGCAGCCCCGATGCGATACAGGTCGGAGCTTTCTTT
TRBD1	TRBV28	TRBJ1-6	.	CASSPGQKNNSPLHF	TGTGCCAGCAGTCCGGGACAGAAAAATAATTCACCCCTCCACTTT
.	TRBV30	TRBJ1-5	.	CAWSDDTRNQPQHF	TGTGCCTGGAGTGACGACACACGCAATCAGCCCCAGCATTTT
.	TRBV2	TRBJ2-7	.	CASSVSPESLSTYEQYF	TGTGCCAGCAGTGTCTCCCCCGAGAGTCTTTCAACCTACGAGCAGTACTTC
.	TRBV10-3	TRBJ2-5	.	CAISDVGEQYF	TGTGCCATCAGTGACGTTGGAGAGCAGTACTTC
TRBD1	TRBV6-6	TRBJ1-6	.	CASRGTASSYNSPLHF	TGTGCCAGCAGGGGGACAGCGAGCTCCTATAATTCACCCCTCCACTTT
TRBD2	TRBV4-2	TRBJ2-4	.	CASSLGLAGAKNIQYF	TGTGCCAGCAGCCTAGGACTAGCGGGAGCCAAAAACATTCAGTACTTC
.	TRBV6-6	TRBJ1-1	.	CASSYYGQMGNTEAFF	TGTGCCAGCAGTTACTACGGACAGATGGGGAACACTGAAGCTTTCTTT
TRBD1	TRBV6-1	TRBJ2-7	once	CASSETVRDSHLYEQYF	TGTGCCAGCAGTGAAACCGTACGGGACAGCCACCTCTACGAGCAGTACTTC
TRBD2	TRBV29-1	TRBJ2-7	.	CSVYGGLAGVGYEQYF	TGCAGCGTTTATGGGGGACTAGCGGGTGTTGGTTACGAGCAGTACTTC
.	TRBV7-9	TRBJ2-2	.	CASSAPTGNTGELFF	TGTGCCAGCAGCGCTCCGACGGGGAACACCGGGGAGCTGTTTTTT
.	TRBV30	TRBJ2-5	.	CACCETKETQYF	TGTGCCTGTTGCGAAACCAAAGAGACCCAGTACTTC
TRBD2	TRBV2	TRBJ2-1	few	CASSPLAGGNNEQFF	TGTGCCAGCAGTCCTCTAGCGGGAGGGAACAATGAGCAGTTCTTC
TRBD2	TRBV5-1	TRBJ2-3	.	CASSLRGDPSTDTQYF	TGCGCCAGCAGCTTACGGGGGGACCCTAGCACAGATACGCAGTATTTT